This record covers a single T cell receptor (beta chain). The antigen is not known. The data were taken from a study of PD-1 blockade in classical Hodgkin lymphoma. Study conclusions and caveats: Compared with healthy donors, newly diagnosed patients reportedly showed lower baseline TCR diversity. The CD4+ diversity rise by C4D1 was clearest in complete responders.

Data came from immunoSEQ multiplex PCR; TCRdb stores just in-frame clones and leaves some out. The sample shows 99,000 or so clones, about nine tenths of them seen only once. Germline loops: CDR1 MDHEN, CDR2 SYDVKM. This CDR3 spans 11 amino acids. The V end was cut by 1 base, the J end by 11 bases, with 6 bases between. This sample's time point: cycle 4 day 1 (C4D1), after 5 to 7 weeks of nivolumab. Every patient had relapsed following autologous stem cell transplantation, and cohorts differed in brentuximab vedotin exposure. V gene TRBV28 combines with J gene TRBJ1-5; D not certain. The clonotype originates from a human donor with classical Hodgkin lymphoma. The sample consisted of peripheral blood mononuclear cells (PBMCs), taken before the fourth cycle of nivolumab. The CDR3 protein is CASSLSMAQHF. The CDR3 region has the DNA TGTGCCAGCAGTTTATCAATGGCCCAGCATTTT.